The source of this T cell receptor (beta chain) is a study of siplizumab effects on memory and regulatory T cells. Notes on the study in general: Treg-derived clones made up an average of around 67% of mappable alloreactive CD4+ clones with siplizumab and over 25% in controls. Apparently more diverse than memory cells, naive T cells also seemed major alloresponse contributors.

This clone showed up just once. Its antigen is unidentified. The CDR3 runs 18 residues. With V trimmed by 3 bases and J by 0 bases, 13 bases remained unmatched. Looked up from germline, CDR1 is LNHDA and CDR2 is SQIVND (reference sequence). TCRdb keeps only in-frame clones here, not all; method: immunoSEQ multiplex PCR. Found here are some 120,000 clones, just under 95% of them singletons; the top ten hold roughly 0.15%. The genes are TRBV19 and TRBJ1-1; 7 bases map to TRBD1. The specimen was non-Treg CD4+ T cells sorted from blood. This clonotype was obtained from a human donor in good health. The CDR3 region has the DNA TGTGCCAGTAGTATGGGGACAGCCACCACTATTTTGAACACTGAAGCTTTCTTT. Protein: CASSMGTATTILNTEAFF.